The 11 T cell receptor delta chains below were found in one sample sequenced in a study of gamma-delta T cells after stem cell transplantation. TCRdb reanalysed the RT-PCR reads with CATT. The data contain over 7,500 delta-chain clones, less than 15% of them seen just once; the ten biggest clones take up around 6%. Sequencing used gamma-delta T cells. The source of these receptors is a human donor. It is not recorded whose cells these are; they may come from a transplant donor.

The V and J genes are TRDV1 and TRDJ1; 9 bases fit TRDD3. CDR1 TSWWSYY and CDR2 QGS come from the germline V gene. CDR3 length: 18 residues. Trimming took 2 bases from V and 0 from J; bases not matched to a gene: 10. CDR3 in amino acids: CALGESPYWGKYTDKLIF. CDR3 coding DNA: TGTGCTCTTGGGGAATCCCCGTACTGGGGGAAGTACACCGATAAACTCATCTTT.

The V gene is TRDV2, the J gene TRDJ1; TRDD3 aligns across 8 bases. The V gene end was trimmed by 3 bases and the J gene end by 0 bases; junction bases not matched to a gene: 5. Germline V gives CDR1 GEAIGNYY, CDR2 EKD. This CDR3 comprises 15 residues. The CDR3 sequence: CACDQVLGDTDKLIF. CDR3 sequence (DNA): TGTGCCTGTGACCAGGTACTGGGGGACACCGATAAACTCATCTTT.

Notes on this clone: A much more abundant neighbour one base away suggests this may be a read error. The sample has other DNA sequences that encode this CDR3 too. The chain is built from TRDV1 and TRDJ1; 9 bases align to TRDD3. The CDR3 contains 20 residues. The V gene's germline CDR1 is TSWWSYY and CDR2 QGS. The ends lost 3 bases at V and 2 bases at J; junction bases unmatched: 19. The chain's CDR3 is CALGELGPSLLGERTDKLIF. In nucleotides, the CDR3 is TGTGCTCTTGGGGAGCTGGGGCCTTCCTTACTGGGGGAGAGGACCGATAAACTCATCTTT.

This clone was detected only a few times. An end of the junction does not agree with germline; a read error may underlie this. The V and J genes are TRDV1 and TRDJ1; 7 nucleotides line up with TRDD3. Germline V CDR1 and CDR2: TSWWSYY, QGS. This CDR3 is 20 amino acids long. The CDR3 protein is CALGDGIPPWGNLYTDRLIF. The CDR3 DNA follows: TGTGCTCTTGGGGACGGAATTCCCCCATGGGGGAATTTATACACCGATAGACTCATCTTT.

This clone occurred a few times. A much larger clone sits a single nucleotide away, making a read error possible. This chain joins TRDV1 and TRDJ1, with 12 bases fitting TRDD3. CDR1 and CDR2 from the germline V gene are TSWWSYY and QGS. This CDR3 has 21 amino acids. The CDR3 is CALGERTPSLLGDTLIDKPIF. CDR3 DNA sequence: TGTGCTCTTGGGGAACGCACACCCTCTCTACTGGGGGATACACTTATCGATAAACCCATCTTT.

This chain links TRDV1 with TRDJ1, with 11 bases fitting TRDD3. The germline V gene encodes CDR1 TSWWSYY and CDR2 QGS. After removal of 7 bases from V and 8 bases from J, the junction contained 9 bases not matched to a gene. The CDR3 spans 14 residues. The DNA for the CDR3 is TGTGCTCTTGCCCCTCTTGGGGGATACGCCAAACTCATCTTT. Its protein product is CALAPLGGYAKLIF.

A few counts support this clone. This sequence joins TRDV1 and TRDJ1; 10 nucleotides agree with TRDD3. CDR1 and CDR2 from the germline V gene are TSWWSYY and QGS. J was trimmed by 0 bases and V by 0 bases; bases with no gene match: 22. CDR3 size: 23 residues. Written as DNA, the CDR3 is TGTGCTCTTGGGGAACTAGACGGTCCTCCGAGGACTGGGGGATTTCCGTACACCGATAAACTCATCTTT. Translated, it gives CALGELDGPPRTGGFPYTDKLIF.

This clone was detected only a few times. The CDR3 nucleotides are TGTGCTCTTGGACTTAAATGGGTTGAGGAATCCTACTCGAGGGATACGATGTACACCGATAAACTCATCTTT. Its protein product is CALGLKWVEESYSRDTMYTDKLIF. The chain uses TRDV1 and TRDJ1, with TRDD3 identical over 8 bases. This CDR3 has 24 residues. V lost 6 bases, J lost 0 bases, and 33 bases stayed unmatched. The germline CDR1 and CDR2 sequences are TSWWSYY and QGS.

This clone showed up just a few times. A read error may be the cause here, since a much bigger clone is one base away. The sample has other DNA sequences that encode this CDR3 too. V is TRDV2 and J is TRDJ2; the match to TRDD3 covers 8 bases. Germline V gene data show CDR1 as GEAIGNYY and CDR2 as EKD. This CDR3 has 18 residues. The CDR3 sequence: CACDTGRYWGLLTAQLFF. As DNA, the CDR3 is TGTGCCTGTGACACCGGTAGGTACTGGGGGCTCTTGACAGCACAACTTTTCTTT.

By sample fraction, this clone is medium-sized (0.01 to 0.1%). This chain connects TRDV2 to TRDJ1; 12 bases match TRDD3. The ends lost 0 bases at V and 4 bases at J; junction bases unmatched: 14. This CDR3 is built from 19 residues. Germline assignment: CDR1 GEAIGNYY and CDR2 EKD. CDR3 protein: CACDTGGTGGYREGDKLIF. The CDR3 DNA follows: TGTGCCTGTGACACCGGGGGTACTGGGGGATACCGAGAAGGCGATAAACTCATCTTT.

This clone is medium-sized within its sample. The CDR3 spells CAFQHWGSYTDKLIF. The CDR3 DNA sequence: TGTGCCTTCCAACACTGGGGGTCGTACACCGATAAACTCATCTTT. V usage is TRDV2 and J usage is TRDJ1; 8 nucleotides match TRDD3. V lost 8 bases and J lost 0; bases outside the gene matches: 10. Germline V gives CDR1 GEAIGNYY, CDR2 EKD. The length of the CDR3 is 15 residues.